The 17 T cell receptor beta chains in this list originate from one sample, sequenced in a study of T cells expressing NK-cell markers. Each CDR3 protein gets one entry in TCRdb, which reprocessed the 5' RACE reads and gives no DNA. The ten top clones account for around 1.4%, within a sample of fewer than 550,000 distinct CDR3 sequences. The sequenced sample was blood T cells: a sorted CD56 or NKG2C T cell subset, CD4+ or CD8+ T cells, or bulk PBMC T cells (not recorded which). Receptors were obtained from a woman between 50 and 59 years old in good health.

The rearrangement uses TRBV6-5 and TRBJ1-2; TCRdb's D call of TRBD1 is untestable without DNA. This CDR3 region has 16 residues. Germline values: CDR1 MNHEY, CDR2 SVGAGI. This CDR3 is CASSYLMTGLNYGYTF.

J is TRBJ2-2 and V is TRBV3-1; TCRdb gives TRBD2 as the D gene, but with no DNA this cannot be confirmed. The germline V gene has CDR1 LGHDT and CDR2 YNNKEL (reference sequence). CDR3 size: 16 residues. The CDR3 sequence is CASSLYERGSTGELFF.

This chain uses TRBV28 with TRBJ2-7. Germline V gives CDR1 MDHEN, CDR2 SYDVKM. This CDR3 region has 13 residues. This chain's CDR3 is CASSFRFSYEQYF.

The genes are TRBV14 and TRBJ2-3. CDR3 size: 15 residues. Germline V lookup: CDR1 SGHDN, CDR2 FVKESK. CDR3 protein: CASSQRVIATDTQYF.

This chain links TRBV7-9 with TRBJ2-1; TCRdb calls TRBD2, which cannot be checked without DNA. The germline V gene has CDR1 SEHNR and CDR2 FQNEAQ (reference sequence). The CDR3 extends over 15 amino acids. The chain's CDR3 is CASSLRSSGRNEQFF.

CDR3 amino acids: CASRGTSGEQFF. The J gene is TRBJ2-1, the V gene TRBV6-5; there is no DNA to check the TCRdb D call of TRBD1. The CDR3 loop spans 12 amino acids. Germline-derived CDR1 and CDR2 are MNHEY and SVGAGI.

This rearrangement joins TRBV11-2 to TRBJ2-6. This CDR3 contains 16 residues. Looked up from germline, CDR1 is SGHAT and CDR2 is FQNNGV. CDR3 amino acids: CASSPMTYSGANVLTF.

V gene TRBV4-1 combines with J gene TRBJ2-3; TCRdb reports TRBD2, a call that lacks DNA to check it against. The germline V gene has CDR1 MGHRA and CDR2 YSYEKL. The CDR3 is 17 residues long. CDR3 protein: CASSHNGLADSTDTQYF.

This chain connects TRBV7-6 to TRBJ2-7; with no DNA, the TCRdb D assignment of TRBD1 cannot be verified. The CDR3 is made up of 17 amino acids. The germline V gene has CDR1 SGHVS and CDR2 FNYEAQ. The CDR3 sequence: CASSPSMITGTSYEQYF.

The chain's CDR3 is CSVEGGPRGSPQETQYF. This chain connects TRBV29-1 to TRBJ2-5; the D gene TCRdb calls, TRBD1, cannot be checked with no DNA. Germline CDR1 and CDR2: SQVTM and ANQGSEA. The CDR3 is 17 amino acids.

The chain combines TRBV12-3 or TRBV12-4 with TRBJ1-3; with no DNA, the TCRdb D assignment of TRBD1 cannot be verified. This CDR3 spans 16 amino acids. The CDR3 sequence: CASSLVGTGSGNTIYF.

The genes are TRBV10-3 and TRBJ1-5; checking the TCRdb D call of TRBD1 is not possible without DNA. Germline loops: CDR1 ENHRY, CDR2 SYGVKD. CDR3 size: 13 residues. This chain's CDR3 is CATRQGRNQPQHF.

This chain uses TRBV12-3 or TRBV12-4 with TRBJ1-3. This CDR3 has 14 amino acids. The CDR3 region is CASRRTFSGNTIYF.

J is TRBJ1-1 and V is TRBV4-1; TCRdb names TRBD1, which stays unverified in the absence of DNA. The CDR3 loop spans 18 amino acids. Germline V CDR1 and CDR2: MGHRA, YSYEKL. The CDR3 loop reads CASSQAGTGVLVNTEAFF.

The chain recombines TRBV7-3 with TRBJ2-3; TCRdb outputs TRBD2, but without DNA this stays unchecked. CDR1 and CDR2 from the germline V gene are SGHTA and FQGTGA. This CDR3 has 18 amino acids. CDR3 protein: CASSLRRSSGRVFDTQYF. Full variable domain (outside the CDR3, taken from reference TRBV7-3 and TRBJ2-3): GAGVSQTPSNKVTEKGKYVELRCDPISGHTALYWYRQSLGQGPEFLIYFQGTGAADDSGLPNDRFFAVRPEGSVSTLKIQRTERGDSAVYLCASSLRRSSGRVFDTQYFGPGTRLTVL.

V and J are TRBV5-5 and TRBJ2-1; with no DNA, the TCRdb D assignment of TRBD2 cannot be verified. CDR1 is SGHKS, CDR2 YYEKEE, per germline (reference sequence). The CDR3 length is 14 residues. CDR3 region: CASSGLAGGPKQFF.

The chain links TRBV30 to TRBJ2-3; as DNA is missing, the TRBD2 call by TCRdb cannot be tested. The CDR3 runs to 15 residues. Looked up from germline, CDR1 is GTSNPN and CDR2 is SVGIG (reference sequence). Here the CDR3 reads CAWSPLARRADTQYF.